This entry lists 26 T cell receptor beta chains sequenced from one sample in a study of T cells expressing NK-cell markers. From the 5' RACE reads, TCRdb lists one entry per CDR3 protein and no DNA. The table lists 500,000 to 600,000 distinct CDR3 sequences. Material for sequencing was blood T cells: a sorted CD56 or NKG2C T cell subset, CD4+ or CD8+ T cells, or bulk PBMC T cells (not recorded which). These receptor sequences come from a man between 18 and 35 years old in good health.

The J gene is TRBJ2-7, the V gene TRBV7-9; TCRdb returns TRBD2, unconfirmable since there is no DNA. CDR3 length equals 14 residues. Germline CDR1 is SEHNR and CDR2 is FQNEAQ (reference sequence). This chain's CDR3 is CASSPTSGTYEQYF. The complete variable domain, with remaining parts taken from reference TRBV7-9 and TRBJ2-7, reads DTGVSQNPRHKITKRGQNVTFRCDPISEHNRLYWYRQTLGQGPEFLTYFQNEAQLEKSRLLSDRFSAERPKGSFSTLEIQRTEQGDSAMYLCASSPTSGTYEQYFGPGTRLTVT.

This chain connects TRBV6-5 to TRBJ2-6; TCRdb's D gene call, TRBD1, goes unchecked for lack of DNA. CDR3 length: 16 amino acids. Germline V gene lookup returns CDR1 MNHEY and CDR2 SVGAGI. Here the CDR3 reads CASSYSGRGGANVLTF.

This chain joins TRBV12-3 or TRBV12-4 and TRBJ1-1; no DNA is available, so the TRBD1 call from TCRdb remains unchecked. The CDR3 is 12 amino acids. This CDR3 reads CASSSTGGMAFF.

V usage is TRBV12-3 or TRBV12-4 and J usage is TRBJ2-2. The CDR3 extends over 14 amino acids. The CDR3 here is CASSLFPNTGELFF.

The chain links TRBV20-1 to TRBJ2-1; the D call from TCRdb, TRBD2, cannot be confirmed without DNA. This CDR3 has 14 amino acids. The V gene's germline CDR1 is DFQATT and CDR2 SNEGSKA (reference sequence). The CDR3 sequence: CSARAGLARYEQFF.

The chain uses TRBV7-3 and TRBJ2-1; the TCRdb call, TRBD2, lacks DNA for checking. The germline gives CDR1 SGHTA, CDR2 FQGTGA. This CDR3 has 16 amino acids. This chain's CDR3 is CASSWLAGGSYNEQFF.

CDR3 sequence: CASSQARGGYTF. The V and J genes are TRBV14 and TRBJ1-2. Germline V lookup: CDR1 SGHDN, CDR2 FVKESK. This CDR3 comprises 12 residues.

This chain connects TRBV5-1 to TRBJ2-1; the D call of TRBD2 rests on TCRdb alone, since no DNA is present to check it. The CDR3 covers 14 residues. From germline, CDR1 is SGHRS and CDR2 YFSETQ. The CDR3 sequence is CASSLEGSGAEQFF.

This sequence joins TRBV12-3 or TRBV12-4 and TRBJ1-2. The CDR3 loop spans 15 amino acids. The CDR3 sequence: CASSLAEAGSYGYTF.

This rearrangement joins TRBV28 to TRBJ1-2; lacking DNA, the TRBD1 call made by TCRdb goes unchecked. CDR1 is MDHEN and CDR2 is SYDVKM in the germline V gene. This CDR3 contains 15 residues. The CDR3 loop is CASSLRGQGATDGTF.

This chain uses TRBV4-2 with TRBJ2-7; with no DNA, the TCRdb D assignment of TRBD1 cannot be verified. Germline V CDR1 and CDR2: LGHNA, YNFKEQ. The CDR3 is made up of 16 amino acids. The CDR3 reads CASSQFTGKNSYEQYF.

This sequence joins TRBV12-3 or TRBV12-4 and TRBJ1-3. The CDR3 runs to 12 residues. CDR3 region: CASRLAGNTIYF.

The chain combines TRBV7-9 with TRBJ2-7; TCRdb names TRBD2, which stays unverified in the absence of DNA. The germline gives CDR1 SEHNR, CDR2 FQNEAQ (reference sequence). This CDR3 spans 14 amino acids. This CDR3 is CASSLTGTSNEQYF.

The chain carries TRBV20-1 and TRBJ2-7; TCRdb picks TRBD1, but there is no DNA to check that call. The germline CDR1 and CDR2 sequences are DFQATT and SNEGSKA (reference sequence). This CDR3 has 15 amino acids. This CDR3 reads CSAKMGAWDPYEQYF.

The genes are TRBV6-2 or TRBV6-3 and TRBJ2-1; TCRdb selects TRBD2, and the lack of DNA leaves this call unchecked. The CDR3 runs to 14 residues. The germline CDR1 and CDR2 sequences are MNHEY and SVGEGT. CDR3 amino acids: CASSFSGSNVEQFF.

This CDR3 is CASSQAKQGHTEAFF. The J gene is TRBJ1-1, the V gene TRBV4-1; the TRBD1 assignment by TCRdb is unverifiable without DNA. Germline V lookup: CDR1 MGHRA, CDR2 YSYEKL. The CDR3 length is 15 residues.

CDR3 amino acids: CASSFEGEDTQYF. The rearrangement links TRBV12-3 or TRBV12-4 to TRBJ2-3; the TCRdb call, TRBD1, lacks DNA for checking. The CDR3 runs to 13 residues.

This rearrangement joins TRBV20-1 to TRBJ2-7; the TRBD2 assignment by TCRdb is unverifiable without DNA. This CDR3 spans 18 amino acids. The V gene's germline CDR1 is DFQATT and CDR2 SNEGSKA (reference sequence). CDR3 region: CSASIGTSGSPRLSEQYF.

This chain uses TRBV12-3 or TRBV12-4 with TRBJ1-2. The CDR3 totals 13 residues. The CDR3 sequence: CASSFLQDYGYTF.

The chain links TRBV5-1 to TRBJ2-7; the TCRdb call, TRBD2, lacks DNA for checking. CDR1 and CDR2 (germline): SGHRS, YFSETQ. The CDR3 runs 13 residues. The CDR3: CASRVSGSDEQYF.

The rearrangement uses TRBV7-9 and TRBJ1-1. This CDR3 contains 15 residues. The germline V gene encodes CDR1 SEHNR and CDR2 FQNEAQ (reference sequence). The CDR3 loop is CASSLVGGGATEAFF.

This CDR3 is CAISESSGSYNEQFF. The chain has TRBV10-3 and TRBJ2-1; TCRdb outputs TRBD2, but without DNA this stays unchecked. This CDR3 comprises 15 residues. CDR1 and CDR2 from the germline V gene are ENHRY and SYGVKD.

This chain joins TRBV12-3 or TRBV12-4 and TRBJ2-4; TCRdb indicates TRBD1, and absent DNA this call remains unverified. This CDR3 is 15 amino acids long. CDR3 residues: CASRMTGAGKNIQYF.

CDR3 protein: CASSYWTGQYQETQYF. The chain has TRBV6-2 or TRBV6-3 and TRBJ2-5; no DNA is available, so the TRBD1 call from TCRdb remains unchecked. CDR3 size: 16 residues. The V gene's germline CDR1 is MNHEY and CDR2 SVGEGT.

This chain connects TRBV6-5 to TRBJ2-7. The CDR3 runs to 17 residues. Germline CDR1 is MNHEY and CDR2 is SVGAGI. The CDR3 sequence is CASSYSIRQASSYEQYF.

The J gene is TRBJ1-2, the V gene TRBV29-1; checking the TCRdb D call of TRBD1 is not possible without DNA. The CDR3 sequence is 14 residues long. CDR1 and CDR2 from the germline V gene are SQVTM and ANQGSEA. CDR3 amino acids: CSVDRDGTGFGYTF.